This T cell receptor beta chain was recorded in a study of blood T cell repertoires in COVID-19. The CDR3 covers 11 residues. The germline gives CDR1 WNHNN, CDR2 SYGVQD (reference sequence). Trimming left V 3 bases short and J 7 bases short, with 3 bases between. Here immunoSEQ multiplex PCR was the method, and the copy in TCRdb shows in-frame clones only, minus some. This table holds approximately 98,000 clones, 55% to 75% found once. This clone was detected many times. The rearrangement links TRBV10-1 to TRBJ2-2; D is unclear. The receptor's source is a woman between 40 and 55 years old with acute or convalescent COVID-19. The sequenced material came from peripheral blood. The CDR3 DNA reads as TGCGCCAGCAGTGATCGCGGGGAGCTGTTTTTT. Its protein product is CASSDRGELFF.